The TCR beta chain described here comes from a study of blood T cell repertoires in COVID-19. In the study overall: The United States, Italy and Spain supplied acute and convalescent COVID-19 samples. The analysed material was cDNA or gDNA that came from T cells, B-cell-depleted T cells, or PBMCs.

This CDR3 region has 15 residues. V shed 0 bases, J shed 6 bases, and the junction held 7 bases outside the gene matches. Per germline, CDR1 MNHEY and CDR2 SVGAGI. In the source study's methods: Amplifying reference gene primers gave estimates of nucleated cell counts. Data came from immunoSEQ multiplex PCR; TCRdb stores just in-frame clones and leaves some out. Clonal size and the V and J genes are those of that table, whereas D and trimming came from the DNA. The repertoire holds about 82,000 clones, with over 80% as singletons. The chain carries TRBV6-5 and TRBJ1-1; 7 bases map to TRBD1. Sequenced: peripheral blood. This TCR came from a man older than 75 with active or convalescent COVID-19. This CDR3 is CASSYSNRGNSEAFF. The CDR3 nucleotides are TGTGCCAGCAGTTACTCGAACAGGGGCAACTCTGAAGCTTTCTTT.